This T cell receptor (beta chain) was captured by sequencing in a study of CD8+ T cells in alopecia areata (dated by TCRdb to between 2017 and 2018). About the study as a whole: The treated patients took part in an open-label pilot trial in which moderate-to-severe alopecia areata was treated with oral tofacitinib at 5 to 10 mg twice daily. Scalp clonality was compared across normal scalp (n=4), patchy alopecia areata scalp (n=8), and alopecia totalis/universalis scalp (n=8). In humans, TCRbeta sequencing was performed on scalp tissue and on sorted CD4+ and CD8+ peripheral blood T cells from healthy controls and from patients with patchy or totalis/universalis alopecia areata. Tofacitinib was given for 6 to 18 months, followed by 6 months of follow-up off drug to assess delayed response and recurrence. RNA came from the PAXgene miRNA kit for fixed scalp, the miRNeasy kit for PBMCs, and the RNeasy kit for mouse skin. TCRbeta CDR3 regions were amplified by immunoSEQ multiplex PCR using 35 Vbeta forward and 13 Jbeta reverse primers. The study used high-throughput TCRbeta sequencing to examine T cell clonal expansion in alopecia areata, in both the C3H/HeJ mouse model and human patients. Biopsies were taken from tofacitinib-treated patients at baseline and again at 4 and 24 weeks into treatment, and several of those patients also had a later scalp biopsy.

Lesional scalp punch biopsies and peripheral blood were obtained from alopecia areata patients. PBMCs were isolated by density centrifugation and stained for CD3, CD4 and CD8, after which CD4+ and CD8+ T cells were sorted on a FACSAria. Library preparation employed the immunoSEQ multiplex PCR assay. RNA was extracted from all samples and reverse transcribed into cDNA as template for TCR sequencing. SuperScript III was used to make first-strand cDNA, primed with a 2:1 mix of oligo-dT and random hexamers. Amplification bias was assessed with a synthetic immune receptor repertoire, and residual bias was removed computationally. The paper's processing steps were these. Raw reads were preprocessed to remove errors, and CDR3 was defined according to IMGT conventions as the region from the conserved cysteine to phenylalanine. To get clonality, Shannon entropy was normalized by log2 of the number of productive unique TCRs and the result was subtracted from 1. Scalp TCRbeta sequences were cross-referenced with sorted blood CD4 and CD8 repertoires so that the CD4 or CD8 identity of scalp clones could be inferred. TCRdb mirrors the immuneACCESS table, restricted to in-frame sequences. Some clones are absent from its copies; in checked studies, under half trace to an unresolved V gene, and the reason for the others is unknown. V, J and clone size reflect that table, while D and trimming were determined from the DNA. In all, the sample holds fewer than 150,000 clones, and roughly two fifths of those were seen once. The leading ten clones occupy 3% to 3.5% of the sample.

What the study reported, not specific to this receptor: Unlike mouse skin, where gammadelta T cells dominate, normal human skin contains resident alphabeta T cells that get sequenced too, which complicates analysis of the scalp TCR repertoire. Higher clonality and more expanded CD8+ clones were observed in lesional scalp than in normal scalp, particularly in alopecia totalis/universalis, a finding suggestive of antigenic drive. Shared TCR sequences between patients were less evident than in mice, which may be partly attributable to HLA diversity in the patient population.

Worth noting for this clone: Its antigen is not yet known. No per-base quality is available; no much larger clone lies one base away.

The specimen sequenced was CD4+ T cells sorted from blood. The source of this sequence is a human donor with alopecia areata.

The DNA is as follows: TGCAGCGTTGGACAGGCAAACGGGCAGTACTTC. This encodes CSVGQANGQYF. The chain is encoded by TRBV29-1 joined to TRBJ2-7, and possibly TRBD1, on 6 matching bases. Spanning cysteine to phenylalanine, the CDR3 consists of 11 amino acids. Only CDR3 DNA is held: 33 bases, read in frame from base 1. Trimming removed 4 bases from V and 9 bases from J, leaving 13 bases between the germline ends. CDR1 and CDR2, per the germline V gene, are SQVTM and ANQGSEA.